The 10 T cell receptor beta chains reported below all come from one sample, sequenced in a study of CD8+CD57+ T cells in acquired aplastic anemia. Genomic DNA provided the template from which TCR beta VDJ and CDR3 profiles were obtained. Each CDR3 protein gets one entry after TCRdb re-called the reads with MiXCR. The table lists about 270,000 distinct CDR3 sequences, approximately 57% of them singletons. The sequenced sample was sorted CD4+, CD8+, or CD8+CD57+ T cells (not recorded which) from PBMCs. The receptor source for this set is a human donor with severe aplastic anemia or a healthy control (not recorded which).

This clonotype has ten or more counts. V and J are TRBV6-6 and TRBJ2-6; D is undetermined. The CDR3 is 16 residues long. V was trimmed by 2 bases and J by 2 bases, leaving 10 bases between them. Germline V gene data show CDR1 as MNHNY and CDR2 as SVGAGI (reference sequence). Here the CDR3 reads CASSYLQGAGANVLTF. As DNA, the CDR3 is TGTGCCAGCAGTTACCTTCAAGGTGCTGGGGCCAACGTCCTGACTTTC.

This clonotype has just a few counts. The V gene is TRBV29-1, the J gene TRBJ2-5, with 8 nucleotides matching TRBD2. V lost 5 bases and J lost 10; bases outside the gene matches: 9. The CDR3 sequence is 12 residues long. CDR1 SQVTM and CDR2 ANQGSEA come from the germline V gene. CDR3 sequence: CSVRSLSGSQYF. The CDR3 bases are TGCAGCGTTCGGTCCTTAAGCGGGAGCCAGTACTTC.

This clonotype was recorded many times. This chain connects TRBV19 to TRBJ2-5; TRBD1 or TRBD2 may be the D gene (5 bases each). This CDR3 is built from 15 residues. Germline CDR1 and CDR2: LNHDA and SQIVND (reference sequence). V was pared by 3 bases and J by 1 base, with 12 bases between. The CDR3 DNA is TGTGCCAGTAGTATGGGACGTGGAGCCCAAGAGACCCAGTACTTC. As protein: CASSMGRGAQETQYF.

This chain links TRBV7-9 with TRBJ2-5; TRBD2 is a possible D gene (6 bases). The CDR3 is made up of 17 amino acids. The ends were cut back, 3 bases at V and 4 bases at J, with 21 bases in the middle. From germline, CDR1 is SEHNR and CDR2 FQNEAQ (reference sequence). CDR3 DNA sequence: TGTGCCAGCAGCTTGTACGCCGACGGGACTGAAGGAGAGACCCAGTACTTC. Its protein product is CASSLYADGTEGETQYF. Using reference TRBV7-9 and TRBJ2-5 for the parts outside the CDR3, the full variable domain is DTGVSQNPRHKITKRGQNVTFRCDPISEHNRLYWYRQTLGQGPEFLTYFQNEAQLEKSRLLSDRFSAERPKGSFSTLEIQRTEQGDSAMYLCASSLYADGTEGETQYFGPGTRLLVL.

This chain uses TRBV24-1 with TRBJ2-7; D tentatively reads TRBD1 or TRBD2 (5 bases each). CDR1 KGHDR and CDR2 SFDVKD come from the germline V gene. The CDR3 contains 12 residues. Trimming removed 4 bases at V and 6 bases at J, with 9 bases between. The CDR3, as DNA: TGTGCCACCAGTGACCCAGGGAGCGAGCAGTACTTC. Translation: CATSDPGSEQYF.

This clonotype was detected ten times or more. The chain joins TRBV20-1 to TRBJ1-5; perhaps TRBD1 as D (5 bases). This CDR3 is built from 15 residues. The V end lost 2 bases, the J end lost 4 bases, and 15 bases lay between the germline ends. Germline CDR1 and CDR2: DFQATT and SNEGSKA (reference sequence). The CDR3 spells CSARPPPGENQPQHF. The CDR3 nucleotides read TGCAGTGCTAGACCCCCTCCGGGGGAGAATCAGCCCCAGCATTTT.

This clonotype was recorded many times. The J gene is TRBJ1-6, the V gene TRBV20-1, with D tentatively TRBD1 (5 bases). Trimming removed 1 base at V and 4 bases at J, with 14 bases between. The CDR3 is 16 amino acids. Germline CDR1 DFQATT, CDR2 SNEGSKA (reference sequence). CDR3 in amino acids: CSARVRGVGYNSPLHF. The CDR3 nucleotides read TGCAGTGCTAGAGTTCGAGGGGTAGGGTATAATTCACCCCTCCACTTT.

This chain's CDR3 is CSSAREALAPLHF. Here the CDR3 DNA reads TGCAGCTCGGCGAGGGAGGCCCTTGCACCCCTCCACTTT. This rearrangement joins TRBV29-1 to TRBJ1-6, with D uncertain. V gave up 8 bases and J gave up 11 bases, with 19 bases separating them. Germline V CDR1 and CDR2: SQVTM, ANQGSEA. CDR3 size: 13 residues. The entire variable domain, with the rest obtained from reference TRBV29-1 and TRBJ1-6, is as follows: SAVISQKPSRDICQRGTSLTIQCQVDSQVTMMFWYRQQPGQSLTLIATANQGSEATYESGFVIDKFPISRPNLTFSTLTVSNMSPEDSSIYLCSSAREALAPLHFGNGTRLTVT.

This CDR3 reads CASSQWSETQYF. CDR3 sequence (DNA): TGTGCCAGCAGCCAATGGTCGGAGACCCAGTACTTC. V usage is TRBV14 and J usage is TRBJ2-5, with unresolved D. The V and J ends lost 2 bases and 5 bases respectively, with 6 bases between them. Germline V gene lookup returns CDR1 SGHDN and CDR2 FVKESK. CDR3 size: 12 residues.

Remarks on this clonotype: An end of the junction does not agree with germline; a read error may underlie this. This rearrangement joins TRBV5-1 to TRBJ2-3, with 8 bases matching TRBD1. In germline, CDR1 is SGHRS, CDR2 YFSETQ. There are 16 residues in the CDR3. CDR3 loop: CASTMIPGQGTDTQYF. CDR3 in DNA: TGTGCCAGCACCATGATACCGGGACAGGGCACAGATACGCAGTATTTT. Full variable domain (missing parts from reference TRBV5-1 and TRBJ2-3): KAGVTQTPRYLIKTRGQQVTLSCSPISGHRSVSWYQQTPGQGLQFLFEYFSETQRNKGNFPGRFSGRQFSNSRSEMNVSTLELGDSALYLCASTMIPGQGTDTQYFGPGTRLTVL.